This entry describes one T cell receptor beta chain. The sample holds other DNA sequences that translate to the same CDR3. The entry originates in a study of control samples from healthy donors and cancer patients. Germline V gene data show CDR1 as MNHEY and CDR2 as SVGAGI. This CDR3 spans 14 amino acids. The trim removed 3 bases at V and 2 bases at J, leaving 2 bases unmatched. Clones were sequenced by immunoSEQ multiplex PCR, and TCRdb holds only the in-frame ones, with some missing. The sample contains tens of thousands of clones, 85% to 90% of which appear only once. This TCR derives from a woman aged 60-75 years with head and neck cancer. Sequencing input: PBMCs. The chain is built from TRBV6-5 and TRBJ2-7, with 9 bases identical to TRBD2. The CDR3 loop reads CASSYKREAYEQYF. DNA of the CDR3: TGTGCCAGCAGTTATAAGCGGGAGGCCTACGAGCAGTACTTC.